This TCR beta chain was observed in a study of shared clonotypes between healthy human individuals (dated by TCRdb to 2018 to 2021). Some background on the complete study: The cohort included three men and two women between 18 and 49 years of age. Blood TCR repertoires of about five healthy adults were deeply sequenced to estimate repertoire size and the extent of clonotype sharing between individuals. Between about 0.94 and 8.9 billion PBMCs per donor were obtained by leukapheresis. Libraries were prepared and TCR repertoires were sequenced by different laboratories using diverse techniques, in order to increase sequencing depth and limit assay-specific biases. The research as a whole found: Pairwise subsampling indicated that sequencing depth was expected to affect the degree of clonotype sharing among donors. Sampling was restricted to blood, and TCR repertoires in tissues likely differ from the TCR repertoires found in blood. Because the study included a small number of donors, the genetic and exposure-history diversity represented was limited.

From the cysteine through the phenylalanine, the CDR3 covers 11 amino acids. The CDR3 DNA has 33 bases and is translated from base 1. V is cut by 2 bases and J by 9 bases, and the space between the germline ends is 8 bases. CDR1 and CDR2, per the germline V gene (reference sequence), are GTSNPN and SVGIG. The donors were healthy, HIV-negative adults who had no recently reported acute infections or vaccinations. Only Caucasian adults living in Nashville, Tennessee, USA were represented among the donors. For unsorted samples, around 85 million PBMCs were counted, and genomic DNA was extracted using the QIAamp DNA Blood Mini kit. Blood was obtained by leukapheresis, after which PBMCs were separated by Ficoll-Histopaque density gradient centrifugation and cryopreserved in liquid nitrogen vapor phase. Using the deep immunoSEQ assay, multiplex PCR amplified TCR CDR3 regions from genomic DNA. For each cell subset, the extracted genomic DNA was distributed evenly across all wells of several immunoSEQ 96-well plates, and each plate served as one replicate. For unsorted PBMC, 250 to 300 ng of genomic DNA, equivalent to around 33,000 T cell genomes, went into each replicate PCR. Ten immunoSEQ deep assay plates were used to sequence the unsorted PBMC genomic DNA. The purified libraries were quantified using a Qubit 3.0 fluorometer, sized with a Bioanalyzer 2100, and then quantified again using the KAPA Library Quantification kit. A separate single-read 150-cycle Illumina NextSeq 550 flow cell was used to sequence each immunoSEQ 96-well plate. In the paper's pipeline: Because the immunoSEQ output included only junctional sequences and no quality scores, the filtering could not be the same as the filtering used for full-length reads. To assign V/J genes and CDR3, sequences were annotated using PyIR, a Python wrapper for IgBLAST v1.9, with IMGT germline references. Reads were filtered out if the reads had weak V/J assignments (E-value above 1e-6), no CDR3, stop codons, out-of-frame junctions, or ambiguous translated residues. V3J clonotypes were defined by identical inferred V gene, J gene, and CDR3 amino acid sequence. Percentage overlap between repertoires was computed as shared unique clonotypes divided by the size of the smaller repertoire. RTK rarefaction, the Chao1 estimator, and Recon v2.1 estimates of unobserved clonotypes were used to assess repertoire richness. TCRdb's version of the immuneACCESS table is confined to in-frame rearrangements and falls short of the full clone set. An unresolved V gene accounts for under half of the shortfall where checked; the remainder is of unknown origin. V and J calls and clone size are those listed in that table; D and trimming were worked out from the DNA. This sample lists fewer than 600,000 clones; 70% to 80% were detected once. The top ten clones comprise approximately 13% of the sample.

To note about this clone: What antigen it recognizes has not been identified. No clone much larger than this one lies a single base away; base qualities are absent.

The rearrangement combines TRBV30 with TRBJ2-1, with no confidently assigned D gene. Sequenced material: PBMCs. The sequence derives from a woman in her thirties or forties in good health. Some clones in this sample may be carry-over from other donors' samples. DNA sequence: TGTGCCTGGAGTCAGAATGCTGAGCAGTTCTTC. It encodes CAWSQNAEQFF.